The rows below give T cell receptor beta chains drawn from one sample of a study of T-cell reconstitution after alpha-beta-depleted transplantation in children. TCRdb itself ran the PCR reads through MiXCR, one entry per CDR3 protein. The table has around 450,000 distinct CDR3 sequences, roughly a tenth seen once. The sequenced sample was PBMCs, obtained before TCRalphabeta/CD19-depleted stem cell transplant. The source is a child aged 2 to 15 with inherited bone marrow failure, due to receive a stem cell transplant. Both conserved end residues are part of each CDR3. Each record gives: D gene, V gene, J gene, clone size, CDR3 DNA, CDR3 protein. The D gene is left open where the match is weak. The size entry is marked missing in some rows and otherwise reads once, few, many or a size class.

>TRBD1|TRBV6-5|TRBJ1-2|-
TGTGCCAGCAGTTATAGTCAGGGGGCTCATGGCTACACCTTC
CASSYSQGAHGYTF
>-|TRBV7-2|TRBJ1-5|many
TGTGCCAGCAGCTTCAGCCGGGACAATCAGCCCCAGCATTTT
CASSFSRDNQPQHF
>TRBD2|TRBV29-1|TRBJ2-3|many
TGCAGCGTTGCGGGAGGGGGAGATACGCAGTATTTT
CSVAGGGDTQYF
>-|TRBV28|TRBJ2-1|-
TGTGCCAGCACCGTAGGGGGTGCTTTATCAGGGCAGTTCTTC
CASTVGGALSGQFF
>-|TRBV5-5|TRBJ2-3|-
TGTGCCAGCGCGGTGCGACCTTGCACAGATACGCAGTATTTT
CASAVRPCTDTQYF
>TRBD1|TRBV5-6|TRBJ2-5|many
TGTGCCAGCGAGGAGGCAGGGGGAGTCCAAGAGACCCAGTACTTC
CASEEAGGVQETQYF
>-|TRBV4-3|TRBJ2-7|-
TGCGCCAGCAGCCAAGATCACTCTAGCCCAAACTACGAGCAGTACTTC
CASSQDHSSPNYEQYF
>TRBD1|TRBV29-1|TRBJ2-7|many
TGCAGCGTTGCCGGGACAGGGATGTACGAGCAGTACTTC
CSVAGTGMYEQYF
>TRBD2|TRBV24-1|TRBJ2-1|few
TGTGCCACCAGTGACGATACAGGGCGGGAGGCCTCCTACAATGAGCAGTTCTTC
CATSDDTGREASYNEQFF
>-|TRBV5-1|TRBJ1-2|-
TGCGCCAGCAGAGGGTCAGCCCAGTTCGAGCATTGGGGTGGCTACACCTTC
CASRGSAQFEHWGGYTF
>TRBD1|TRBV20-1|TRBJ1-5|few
TGCAGTGCTAGAGATCATACAGGGGGCCTCCAGCCCCAGCATTTT
CSARDHTGGLQPQHF
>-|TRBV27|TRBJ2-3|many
TGTGCCAGCAGTTTATCCGGGTTGGATACGCAGTATTTT
CASSLSGLDTQYF
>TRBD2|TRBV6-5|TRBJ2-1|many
TGTGCCAGCAGTTTGGCCCCTCAGACTAGCAGGTACAATGAGCAGTTCTTC
CASSLAPQTSRYNEQFF
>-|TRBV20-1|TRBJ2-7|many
TGCAGTGCTAGAGATAGTCCTAGCTGGACGTACTTC
CSARDSPSWTYF
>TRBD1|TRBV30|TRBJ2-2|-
TGTGCCTGGAGCAAAAGTGTGGGACAGGGACTGTTTTTT
CAWSKSVGQGLFF
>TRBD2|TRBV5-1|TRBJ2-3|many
TGCGCCAGCAGCTTTCGGGGGGGTATGAGAGCAGATACGCAGTATTTT
CASSFRGGMRADTQYF
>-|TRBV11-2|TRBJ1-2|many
TGTGCCAGCAGCTTAGAAGGTTTCGGAATTATGAACTATGGCTACACCTTC
CASSLEGFGIMNYGYTF
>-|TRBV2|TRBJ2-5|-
TGTGCCAGCAGTGAGTTCAGGAGCCAAGAGACCCAGTACTTC
CASSEFRSQETQYF
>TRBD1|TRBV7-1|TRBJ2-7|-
TGTGCCAGCAGCTCCCCGACCGGGACAGGGGGTTCGGGACTCCCTGTTGGTAACGAGCAGTACTTC
CASSSPTGTGGSGLPVGNEQYF
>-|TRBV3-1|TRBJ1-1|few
TGTGCCAGCAGCCAAGGAGGTGAAGCTTTCTTT
CASSQGGEAFF
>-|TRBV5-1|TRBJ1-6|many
TGCGCCAGCAGCTTGTTACCGGGGACTAATTCACCCCTCCACTTT
CASSLLPGTNSPLHF
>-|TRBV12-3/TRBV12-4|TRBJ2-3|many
TGTGCCAGCAGTTTGGGCGGGATGAGCACAGATACGCAGTATTTT
CASSLGGMSTDTQYF
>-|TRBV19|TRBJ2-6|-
TGTGCCAGTAGTATATACACGCCTCTCTCTGGGGCCAACGTCCTGACTTTC
CASSIYTPLSGANVLTF
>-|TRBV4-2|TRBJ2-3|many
TGTGCCAGCAGCCAAGGTCCCTTGATGTCTAGCACAGATACGCAGTATTTT
CASSQGPLMSSTDTQYF
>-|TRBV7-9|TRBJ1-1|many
TGTGCCAGCAGCTTAGTCCCGGGGGAGGCGAACACTGAAGCTTTCTTT
CASSLVPGEANTEAFF
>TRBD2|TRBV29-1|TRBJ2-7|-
TGCAGCGTTGAAGATCCGGGAGGGTCCTCCTACGAGCAGTACTTC
CSVEDPGGSSYEQYF
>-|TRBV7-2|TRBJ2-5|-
TGTGCCAGCAGCTTAGATGTTTCAGGGGCGGAGACCCAGTACTTC
CASSLDVSGAETQYF
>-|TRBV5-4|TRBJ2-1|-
TGTGCCAGCAGCTTGTCCGGGCAGCCCTACAATGAGCAGTTCTTC
CASSLSGQPYNEQFF
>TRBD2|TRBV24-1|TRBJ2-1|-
TGTGCCACCAGTGATTTGCCTCGCGTCGGACTAGCGGGCTTCGAGCAGTTCTTC
CATSDLPRVGLAGFEQFF
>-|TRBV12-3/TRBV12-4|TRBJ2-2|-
TGTGCCAGCAGTTTTGGAACTTTAAACACCGGGGAGCTGTTTTTT
CASSFGTLNTGELFF
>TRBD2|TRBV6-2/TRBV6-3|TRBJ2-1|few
TGTGCCAGCATTGTAACCGCCCGGACTAGCGGGAGTGATTACAATGAGCAGTTCTTC
CASIVTARTSGSDYNEQFF
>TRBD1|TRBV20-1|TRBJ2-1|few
TGCAGTGCCTCGGGGAGACAGGGAAACTCCTACAATGAGCAGTTCTTC
CSASGRQGNSYNEQFF
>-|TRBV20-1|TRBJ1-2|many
TGCAGTGCCGACAAGAGGTGGACAGCCTATGGCTACACCTTC
CSADKRWTAYGYTF
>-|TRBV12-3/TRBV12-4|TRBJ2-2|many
TGTGCCAGCAGTCAAGGGGTTTATGGGGAGCTGTTTTTT
CASSQGVYGELFF
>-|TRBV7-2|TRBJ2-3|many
TGTGCCAGCAGCCCTCTTAGGCCTAGCACAGATACGCAGTATTTT
CASSPLRPSTDTQYF
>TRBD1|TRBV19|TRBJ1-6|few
TGTGCCAGTAGCATTTGGGGGACAGCCTCACCCCTCCACTTT
CASSIWGTASPLHF
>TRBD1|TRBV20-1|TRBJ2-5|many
TGCAGTGCTAGGCCCTCAAGGGGGCTGGGAGAGACCCAGTACTTC
CSARPSRGLGETQYF
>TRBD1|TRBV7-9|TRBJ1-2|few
TGTGCCAGCAGCCAACGGACAGGGGGCAGCTATGGCTACACCTTC
CASSQRTGGSYGYTF
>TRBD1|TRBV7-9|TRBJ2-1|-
TGTGCCAGCAGCTCGTGGTGGGACAGGGTGGTCAGTGAGCAGTTCTTC
CASSSWWDRVVSEQFF
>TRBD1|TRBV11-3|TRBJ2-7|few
TGTGCCAGCAGCCCCCGGACAGGGGGCTTGTACGAGCAGTACTTC
CASSPRTGGLYEQYF
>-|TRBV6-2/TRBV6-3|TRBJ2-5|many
TGTGCCAGCAGTCACCTCCTGGGACAAGAGACCCAGTACTTC
CASSHLLGQETQYF
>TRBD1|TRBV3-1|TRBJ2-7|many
TGTGCCAGCAGCCACGGCCCGGGACAGGGAGGGTACGAGCAGTACTTC
CASSHGPGQGGYEQYF
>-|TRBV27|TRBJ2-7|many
TGTGCCAGCAGTCACCGGGACTCGACCTACGAGCAGTACTTC
CASSHRDSTYEQYF
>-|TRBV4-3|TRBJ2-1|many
TGCGCCAGCAGCCAAGGTGGGACGAGCGACAATGAGCAGTTCTTC
CASSQGGTSDNEQFF
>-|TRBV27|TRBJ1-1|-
TGTGCCAGCAGTTCCCCCCGGGCTACTGGAAACACTGAAGCTTTCTTT
CASSSPRATGNTEAFF
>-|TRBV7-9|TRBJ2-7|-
TGTGCCAGCAGCCCCAGGGGGGAGCGGGATGGCGCCTACGAGCAGTACTTC
CASSPRGERDGAYEQYF
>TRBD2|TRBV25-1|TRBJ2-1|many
TGTGCCAGCAGTGATCTAGCGGCCTACAATGAGCAGTTCTTC
CASSDLAAYNEQFF
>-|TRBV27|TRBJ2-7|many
TGTGCCAGCAGTTTACTCCAGCAGCCCCACGAGCAGTACTTC
CASSLLQQPHEQYF
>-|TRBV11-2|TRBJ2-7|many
TGTGCCAGCAGCTTAGGTCTGGGAGGGACACCCCAGGGCGAGCAGTACTTC
CASSLGLGGTPQGEQYF
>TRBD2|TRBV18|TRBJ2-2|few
TGTGCCAGCTCACCTTTAATAGCGGGAGTAGACACCGGGGAGCTGTTTTTT
CASSPLIAGVDTGELFF
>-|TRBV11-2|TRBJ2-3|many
TGTGCCAGCAGCTTACCCACAGGACCGGATACGCAGTATTTT
CASSLPTGPDTQYF
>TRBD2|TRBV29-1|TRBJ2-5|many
TGCAGCGTTGAAGATCCAGGGACTAGCGGGAACCAAGAGACCCAGTACTTC
CSVEDPGTSGNQETQYF
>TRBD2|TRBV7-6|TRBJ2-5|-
TGTGCCAGCAGCGGCCGACTAGCGGGAGCCCAAGAGACCCAGTACTTC
CASSGRLAGAQETQYF